The subject of this entry is one TCR beta chain. The germline V gene encodes CDR1 SGHTA and CDR2 FQGNSA. The CDR3 is 15 residues long. V was cut by 4 bases and J by 7 bases, with 19 bases left in between. These data come from a study of shared T cell receptors in the human thymus. Repertoires were generated with immunoSEQ multiplex PCR, while TCRdb's copy carries only in-frame clones and drops some. There are more than 550,000 clones in the sample; approximately 83% occur only once, and around 0.0094% lies in the top ten. This sample was also put to use in a study of human thymus T cells. That work adds: Related research described thymic repertoires that were highly overlapping among unrelated individuals.

The clonotype comes from a girl under three years old with a congenital heart defect. Material for sequencing was thymocytes. V usage is TRBV7-2 and J usage is TRBJ1-1, with TRBD1 as a possible D gene (5 bases). The CDR3 sequence is CASSSPQGGRVEAFF. CDR3 DNA: TGTGCCAGCAGCTCCCCCCAGGGTGGGAGGGTTGAAGCTTTCTTT.